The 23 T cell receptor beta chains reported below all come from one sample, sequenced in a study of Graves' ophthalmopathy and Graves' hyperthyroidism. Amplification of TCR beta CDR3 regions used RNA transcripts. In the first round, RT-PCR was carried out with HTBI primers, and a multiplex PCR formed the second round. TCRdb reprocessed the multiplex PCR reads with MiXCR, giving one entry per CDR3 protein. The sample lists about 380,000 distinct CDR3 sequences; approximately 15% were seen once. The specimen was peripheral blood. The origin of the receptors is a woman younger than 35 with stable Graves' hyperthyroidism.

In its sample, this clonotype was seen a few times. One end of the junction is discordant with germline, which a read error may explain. The CDR3 here is CSARMKQDNQPHHF. CDR3 coding DNA: TGCAGTGCTAGAATGAAACAGGACAATCAGCCCCATCATTTT. The V gene is TRBV20-1, the J gene TRBJ1-5; TRBD1 is a possible D gene (5 bases). Germline lookup yields CDR1 DFQATT and CDR2 SNEGSKA (reference sequence). The CDR3 spans 14 residues.

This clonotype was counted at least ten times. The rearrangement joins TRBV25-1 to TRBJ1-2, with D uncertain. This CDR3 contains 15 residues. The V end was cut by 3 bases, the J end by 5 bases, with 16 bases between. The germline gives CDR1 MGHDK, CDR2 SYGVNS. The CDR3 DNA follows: TGTGCCAGCAGTGAGTTGGGCAGTTTGGGGTATGGCTACACCTTC. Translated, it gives CASSELGSLGYGYTF.

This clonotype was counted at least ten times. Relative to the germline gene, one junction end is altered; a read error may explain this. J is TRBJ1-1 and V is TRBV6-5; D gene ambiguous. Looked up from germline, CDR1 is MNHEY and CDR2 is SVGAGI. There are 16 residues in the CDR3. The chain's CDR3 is CVSSYGSFAASTEAFF. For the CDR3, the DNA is TGTGTCAGCAGTTACGGGTCTTTCGCAGCTTCCACTGAAGCTTTCTTT.

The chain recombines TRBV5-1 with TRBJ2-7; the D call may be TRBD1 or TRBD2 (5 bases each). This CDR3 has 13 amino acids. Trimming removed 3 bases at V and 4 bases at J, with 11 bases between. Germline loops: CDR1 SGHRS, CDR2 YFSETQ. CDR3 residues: CASSSGPKYEQYF. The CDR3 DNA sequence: TGCGCCAGCAGCTCGGGGCCCAAATACGAGCAGTACTTC.

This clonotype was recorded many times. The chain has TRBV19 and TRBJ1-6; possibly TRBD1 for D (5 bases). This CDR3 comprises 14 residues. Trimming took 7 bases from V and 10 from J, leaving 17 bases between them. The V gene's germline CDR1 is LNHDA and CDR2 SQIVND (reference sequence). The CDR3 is CASTMGVSGSPLHF. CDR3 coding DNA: TGTGCCAGTACTATGGGGGTTTCAGGCTCACCCCTCCACTTT. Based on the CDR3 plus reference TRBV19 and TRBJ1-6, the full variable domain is DGGITQSPKYLFRKEGQNVTLSCEQNLNHDAMYWYRQDPGQGLRLIYYSQIVNDFQKGDIAEGYSVSREKKESFPLTVTSAQKNPTAFYLCASTMGVSGSPLHFGNGTRLTVT.

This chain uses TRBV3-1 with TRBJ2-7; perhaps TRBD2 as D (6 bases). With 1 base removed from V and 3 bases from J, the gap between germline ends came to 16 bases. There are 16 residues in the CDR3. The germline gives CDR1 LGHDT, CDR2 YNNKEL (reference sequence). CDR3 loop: CASSQGASGGNYEQYF. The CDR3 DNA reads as TGTGCCAGCAGCCAAGGGGCCTCCGGGGGAAACTACGAGCAGTACTTC.

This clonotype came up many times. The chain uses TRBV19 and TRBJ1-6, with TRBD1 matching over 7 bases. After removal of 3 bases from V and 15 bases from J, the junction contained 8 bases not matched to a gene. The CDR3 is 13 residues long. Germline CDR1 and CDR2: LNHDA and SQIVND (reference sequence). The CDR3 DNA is TGTGCCAGTAGTATCGACAGGGAAGGGCACCTCCACTTT. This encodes CASSIDREGHLHF.

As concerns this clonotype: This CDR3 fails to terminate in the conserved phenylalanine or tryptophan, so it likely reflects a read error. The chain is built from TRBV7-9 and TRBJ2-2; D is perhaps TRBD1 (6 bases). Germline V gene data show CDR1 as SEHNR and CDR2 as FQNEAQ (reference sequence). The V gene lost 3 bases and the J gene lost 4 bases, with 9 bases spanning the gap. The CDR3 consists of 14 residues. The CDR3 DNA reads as TGTGCCAGCAGCTTGGGCAGGGGCACCGGGGAGCTGTTTGTT. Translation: CASSLGRGTGELFV.

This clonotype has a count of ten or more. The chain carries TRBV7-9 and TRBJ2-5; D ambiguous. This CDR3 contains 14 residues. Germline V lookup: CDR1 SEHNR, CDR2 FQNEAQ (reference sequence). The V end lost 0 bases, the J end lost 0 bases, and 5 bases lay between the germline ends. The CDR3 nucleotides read TGTGCCAGCAGCTTAGCGGGCTACCAAGAGACCCAGTACTTC. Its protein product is CASSLAGYQETQYF.

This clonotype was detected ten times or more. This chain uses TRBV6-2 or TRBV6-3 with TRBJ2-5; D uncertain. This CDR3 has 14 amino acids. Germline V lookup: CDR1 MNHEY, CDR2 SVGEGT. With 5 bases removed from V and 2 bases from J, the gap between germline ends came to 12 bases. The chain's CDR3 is CASSAVQQQETQYF. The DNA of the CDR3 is TGTGCCAGCAGTGCGGTCCAGCAACAAGAGACCCAGTACTTC.

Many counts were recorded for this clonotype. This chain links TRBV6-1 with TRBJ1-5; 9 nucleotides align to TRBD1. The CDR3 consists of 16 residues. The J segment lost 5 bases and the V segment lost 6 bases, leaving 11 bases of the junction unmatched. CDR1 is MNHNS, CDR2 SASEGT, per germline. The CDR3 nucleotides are TGTGCCAGCAGACCAACAGGACAGGGGTTTCATCAGCCCCAGCATTTT. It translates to CASRPTGQGFHQPQHF.

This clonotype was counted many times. DNA of the CDR3: TGTGCCAGCAGTTTAATCCCAGAGATGAACACTGAAGCTTTCTTT. It specifies CASSLIPEMNTEAFF. The chain has TRBV12-3 or TRBV12-4 and TRBJ1-1; D is unresolved. The CDR3 is made up of 15 amino acids. V was pared by 2 bases and J by 0 bases, with 10 bases between.

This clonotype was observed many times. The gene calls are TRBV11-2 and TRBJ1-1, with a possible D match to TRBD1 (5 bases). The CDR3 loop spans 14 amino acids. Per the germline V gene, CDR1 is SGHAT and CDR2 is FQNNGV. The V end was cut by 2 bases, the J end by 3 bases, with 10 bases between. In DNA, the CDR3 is TGTGCCAGCAGCTTATCCACAGGACACACTGAAGCTTTCTTT. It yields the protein CASSLSTGHTEAFF.

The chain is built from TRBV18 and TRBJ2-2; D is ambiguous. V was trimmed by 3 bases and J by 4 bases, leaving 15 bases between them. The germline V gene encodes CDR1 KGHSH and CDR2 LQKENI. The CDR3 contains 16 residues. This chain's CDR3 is CASSPAVSSTTGELFF. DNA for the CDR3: TGTGCCAGCTCACCGGCCGTCAGTTCAACCACCGGGGAGCTGTTTTTT.

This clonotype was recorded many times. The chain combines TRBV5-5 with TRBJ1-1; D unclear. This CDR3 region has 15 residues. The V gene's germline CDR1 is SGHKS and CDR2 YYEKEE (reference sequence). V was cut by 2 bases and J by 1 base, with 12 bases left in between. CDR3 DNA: TGTGCCAGCAGCTTCCCCCTCGCTCCGAACACTGAAGCTTTCTTT. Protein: CASSFPLAPNTEAFF. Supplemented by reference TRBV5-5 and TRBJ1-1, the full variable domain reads DAGVTQSPTHLIKTRGQQVTLRCSPISGHKSVSWYQQVLGQGPQFIFQYYEKEERGRGNFPDRFSARQFPNYSSELNVNALLLGDSALYLCASSFPLAPNTEAFFGQGTRLTVV.

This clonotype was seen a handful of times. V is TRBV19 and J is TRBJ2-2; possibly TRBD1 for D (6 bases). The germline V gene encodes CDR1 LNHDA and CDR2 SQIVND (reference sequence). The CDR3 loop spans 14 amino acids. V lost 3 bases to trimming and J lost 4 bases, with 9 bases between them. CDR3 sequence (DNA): TGTGCCAGTAGTATTATAGGGGGCACCGGGGAGCTGTTTTTT. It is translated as CASSIIGGTGELFF.

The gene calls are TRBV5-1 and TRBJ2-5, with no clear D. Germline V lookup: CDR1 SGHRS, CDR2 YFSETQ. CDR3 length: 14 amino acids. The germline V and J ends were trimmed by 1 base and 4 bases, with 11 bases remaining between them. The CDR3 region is CASSLYSQRETQYF. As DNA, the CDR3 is TGCGCCAGCAGCTTGTACAGCCAGAGAGAGACCCAGTACTTC.

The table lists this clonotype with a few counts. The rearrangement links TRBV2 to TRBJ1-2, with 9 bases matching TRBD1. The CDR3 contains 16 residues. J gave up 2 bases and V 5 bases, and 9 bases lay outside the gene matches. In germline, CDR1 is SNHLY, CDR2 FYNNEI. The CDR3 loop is CASSPTGTGRNYGYTF. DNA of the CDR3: TGTGCCAGCAGTCCCACCGGGACAGGGCGCAACTATGGCTACACCTTC.

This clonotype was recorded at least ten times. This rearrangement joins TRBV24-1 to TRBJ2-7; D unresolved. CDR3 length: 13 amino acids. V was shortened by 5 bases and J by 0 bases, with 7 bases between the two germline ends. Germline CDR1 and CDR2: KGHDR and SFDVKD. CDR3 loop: CATSGAYSYEQYF. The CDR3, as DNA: TGTGCCACCAGTGGGGCCTACTCCTACGAGCAGTACTTC.

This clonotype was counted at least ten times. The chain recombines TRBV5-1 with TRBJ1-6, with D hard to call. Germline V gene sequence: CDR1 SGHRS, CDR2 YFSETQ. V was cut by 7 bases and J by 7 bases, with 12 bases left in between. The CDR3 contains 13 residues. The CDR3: CASQTEANSPLHF. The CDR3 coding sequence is TGCGCCAGCCAGACCGAAGCGAATTCACCCCTCCACTTT.

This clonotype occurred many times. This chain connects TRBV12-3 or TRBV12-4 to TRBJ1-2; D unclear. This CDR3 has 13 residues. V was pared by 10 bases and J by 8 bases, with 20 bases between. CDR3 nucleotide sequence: TGTGCCACCTCCTCCTTGAGGGTCGAGGGCTACACCTTC. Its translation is CATSSLRVEGYTF.

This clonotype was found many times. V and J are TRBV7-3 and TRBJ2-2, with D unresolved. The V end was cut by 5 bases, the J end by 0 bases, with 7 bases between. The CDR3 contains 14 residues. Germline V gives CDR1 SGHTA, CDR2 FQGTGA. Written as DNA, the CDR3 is TGTGCCAGCAGCCAAAGGGCGAACACCGGGGAGCTGTTTTTT. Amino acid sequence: CASSQRANTGELFF. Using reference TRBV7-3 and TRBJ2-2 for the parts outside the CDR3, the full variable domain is GAGVSQTPSNKVTEKGKYVELRCDPISGHTALYWYRQSLGQGPEFLIYFQGTGAADDSGLPNDRFFAVRPEGSVSTLKIQRTERGDSAVYLCASSQRANTGELFFGEGSRLTVL.

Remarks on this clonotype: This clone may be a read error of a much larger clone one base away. This CDR3 reads CASSEVKEQDF. Written as DNA, the CDR3 is TGTGCCAGCAGTGAGGTAAAGGAGCAGGACTTC. The chain links TRBV6-1 to TRBJ2-7, with D hard to call. From germline, CDR1 is MNHNS and CDR2 SASEGT. The CDR3 has 11 amino acids.